The 5 T cell receptor beta chains below were found in one sample sequenced in a study of T cell changes during pregnancy in multiple sclerosis. Libraries were prepared by immunoSEQ multiplex PCR; TCRdb keeps only in-frame clonotypes and omits some of them. The table includes 65,000 to 75,000 clones, roughly 90% detected once. The sample was peripheral blood, taken in the second trimester of pregnancy. The receptors here all came from a female donor with multiple sclerosis, enrolled in a pregnancy study.

The chain combines TRBV6-4 with TRBJ1-1; 7 bases match TRBD1. The CDR3 covers 14 residues. Losses at the gene ends were 6 bases for V and 1 base for J; bases not matched to a gene: 5. CDR1 and CDR2 (germline): MRHNA, SNTAGT. CDR3 region: CASRPTGANTEAFF. DNA for the CDR3: TGTGCCAGCAGACCAACAGGGGCGAACACTGAAGCTTTCTTT.

The chain has TRBV7-8 and TRBJ2-5; D might be TRBD2 (5 bases). CDR3 length: 13 amino acids. V was trimmed by 1 base and J by 11 bases, leaving 14 bases between them. Germline assignment: CDR1 SGHVS and CDR2 FQNEAQ. For the CDR3, the DNA is TGTGCCAGCAGCTTAGTGGACTCGTCCTTTCAGTACTTC. Protein sequence: CASSLVDSSFQYF. Filled out from reference TRBV7-8 and TRBJ2-5, the complete variable domain reads GAGVSQSPRYKVAKRGQDVALRCDPISGHVSLFWYQQALGQGPEFLTYFQNEAQLDKSGLPSDRFFAERPEGSVSTLKIQRTQQEDSAVYLCASSLVDSSFQYFGPGTRLLVL.

The chain uses TRBV7-2 and TRBJ1-6; TRBD1 might be the D (5 bases). The CDR3 is 17 amino acids. Germline CDR1 is SGHTA and CDR2 is FQGNSA. V lost 5 bases and J 0 bases, leaving 14 bases between the germline ends. CDR3 nucleotide sequence: TGTGCCAGCAGCCAGGTACCGGGGGACTCCTATAATTCACCCCTCCACTTT. As protein: CASSQVPGDSYNSPLHF.

This chain uses TRBV16 with TRBJ2-3; 11 bases match TRBD1. Unmatched junction bases numbered 12, after V lost 4 bases and J lost 6 bases. This CDR3 has 17 amino acids. Germline CDR1 KGHSY, CDR2 FQNENV. CDR3 in amino acids: CASSLTLGTGGVDTQYF. In DNA form, the CDR3 reads TGTGCCAGCAGCCTGACACTCGGGACAGGGGGTGTGGATACGCAGTATTTT.

The chain couples TRBV2 to TRBJ1-4, with D maybe TRBD1 (5 bases). The CDR3 totals 14 residues. Germline CDR1 reads SNHLY; CDR2 reads FYNNEI. The V end was cut by 3 bases, the J end by 5 bases, with 10 bases between. CDR3 DNA: TGTGCCAGCAGTGACTGGCAGGGAAATGAAAAACTGTTTTTT. Translated, it gives CASSDWQGNEKLFF.